One and the same sample provided the 32 T cell receptor beta chains below, sequenced in a study of cytomegalovirus exposure and HLA in healthy donors. Researchers ran the PCR with 60 Vbeta and 13 Jbeta primers. The repertoire was sequenced with immunoSEQ multiplex PCR; TCRdb's copy has only in-frame clones and lacks some. The data show roughly 180,000 clones, around 85% seen once. The source material was PBMCs. These receptors were collected from a young man in good health and CMV-seropositive.

This chain joins TRBV4-1 and TRBJ2-5; the match to TRBD1 covers 8 bases. Germline lookup yields CDR1 MGHRA and CDR2 YSYEKL. The CDR3 runs 14 residues. With V trimmed by 4 bases and J by 3 bases, 4 bases remained unmatched. CDR3 in amino acids: CASSPLDREETQYF. CDR3 nucleotide sequence: TGCGCCAGCAGCCCCCTGGACAGGGAAGAGACCCAGTACTTC.

The chain has TRBV7-2 and TRBJ2-1, with D unresolved. Trimming left V 2 bases short and J 1 base short, with 3 bases between. This CDR3 has 13 amino acids. Germline assignment: CDR1 SGHTA and CDR2 FQGNSA. CDR3 sequence (DNA): TGTGCCAGCAGCTTATCATCCTACAATGAGCAGTTCTTC. It specifies CASSLSSYNEQFF.

CDR3 in amino acids: CASSEGTANQPQHF. In DNA form, the CDR3 reads TGCGCCAGCAGCGAAGGGACAGCTAATCAGCCCCAGCATTTT. The chain has TRBV5-1 and TRBJ1-5; 7 positions match TRBD1. The CDR3 totals 14 residues. After removal of 4 bases from V and 4 bases from J, the junction contained 5 bases not matched to a gene. The germline V gene has CDR1 SGHRS and CDR2 YFSETQ.

V is TRBV7-3 and J is TRBJ1-4; D might be TRBD1 (5 bases). Germline V gene data show CDR1 as SGHTA and CDR2 as FQGTGA. Deletions cut 6 bases from V and 4 bases from J, with 15 bases between. The CDR3 totals 15 residues. The CDR3 here is CASRPGGGFNEKLFF. The CDR3 coding sequence is TGTGCCAGCAGGCCTGGCGGGGGATTTAATGAAAAACTGTTTTTT.

As to this clone: One end of the junction is discordant with germline, which a read error may explain. The chain uses TRBV7-2 and TRBJ2-7; 8 nucleotides match TRBD1. The CDR3 spans 14 residues. Germline CDR1 is SGHTA and CDR2 is FQGNSA. The CDR3 DNA sequence: TGTGCCAGCAGCTCGCCAGGGACAGGCGACACGTCGTGGTTC. It translates to CASSSPGTGDTSWF.

The genes are TRBV18 and TRBJ1-2, with 7 bases matching TRBD1. V was pared by 6 bases and J by 7 bases, with 20 bases of the junction left unmatched. The CDR3 runs 17 residues. Germline V gene sequence: CDR1 KGHSH, CDR2 LQKENI. In DNA form, the CDR3 reads TGTGCCAGCTCCCCCACATCCGGGACAGCTTCGTTAGTTGGCTACACCTTC. It encodes CASSPTSGTASLVGYTF.

V usage is TRBV5-6 and J usage is TRBJ2-1; perhaps TRBD1 as D (5 bases). The CDR3 consists of 14 residues. Trimming removed 2 bases at V and 14 bases at J, with 20 bases between. Germline V gene sequence: CDR1 SGHDT, CDR2 YYEEEE. In DNA, the CDR3 is TGTGCCAGCAGCTTCGCCGTCCAGGGATTCAGAGAGTTCTTC. Protein: CASSFAVQGFREFF. Supplemented by reference TRBV5-6 and TRBJ2-1, the full variable domain reads DAGVTQSPTHLIKTRGQQVTLRCSPKSGHDTVSWYQQALGQGPQFIFQYYEEEERQRGNFPDRFSGHQFPNYSSELNVNALLLGDSALYLCASSFAVQGFREFFGPGTRLTVL.

This sequence joins TRBV19 and TRBJ2-2, with 8 bases that match TRBD2. This CDR3 spans 16 amino acids. Per the germline V gene, CDR1 is LNHDA and CDR2 is SQIVND (reference sequence). The V and J ends lost 1 base and 1 base, in that order; junction bases with no gene match: 2. CDR3 loop: CASSIGGGLNTGELFF. In nucleotides, the CDR3 is TGTGCCAGTAGTATAGGCGGGGGGCTGAACACCGGGGAGCTGTTTTTT. The full variable domain, in which reference TRBV19 and TRBJ2-2 provide the parts outside the CDR3, is DGGITQSPKYLFRKEGQNVTLSCEQNLNHDAMYWYRQDPGQGLRLIYYSQIVNDFQKGDIAEGYSVSREKKESFPLTVTSAQKNPTAFYLCASSIGGGLNTGELFFGEGSRLTVL.

V usage is TRBV28 and J usage is TRBJ2-1; 8 bases match TRBD1. Germline CDR1 and CDR2: MDHEN and SYDVKM. V was clipped by 5 bases and J by 2 bases; unmatched bases: 8. The CDR3 is made up of 16 amino acids. The CDR3 region is CASSPGQGGPYNEQFF. Written as DNA, the CDR3 is TGTGCCAGCAGTCCTGGACAGGGCGGGCCCTACAATGAGCAGTTCTTC.

The chain combines TRBV2 with TRBJ1-2, with D possibly matching TRBD1 (5 bases). V gave up 3 bases and J gave up 0 bases, with 14 bases separating them. This CDR3 region has 16 residues. Germline loops: CDR1 SNHLY, CDR2 FYNNEI. The CDR3 loop is CASSDHPQTANYGYTF. The CDR3 region has the DNA TGTGCCAGCAGTGACCATCCCCAGACAGCTAACTATGGCTACACCTTC.

V usage is TRBV27 and J usage is TRBJ2-7; D unclear. The CDR3 spans 12 residues. CDR1 is MNHEY and CDR2 is SMNVEV in the germline V gene (reference sequence). Between the trimmed V and J ends, which lost 7 bases and 5 bases, there was a span of 12 bases. The CDR3 sequence: CASKSSADEQYF. CDR3 nucleotide sequence: TGTGCCAGCAAGTCCTCTGCGGACGAGCAGTACTTC.

The CDR3 bases are TGTGCCAGCAGTGAAGTTCCGGGTTCGGGGTATGAGCAGTTCTTC. It yields the protein CASSEVPGSGYEQFF. The chain has TRBV6-1 and TRBJ2-1; weak D call: TRBD2 (5 bases). This CDR3 has 15 amino acids. The ends were cut back, 1 base at V and 8 bases at J, with 15 bases in the middle. The V gene's germline CDR1 is MNHNS and CDR2 SASEGT.

This clone has a handful of counts. This chain links TRBV2 with TRBJ2-1; 12 bases line up with TRBD2. This CDR3 comprises 14 residues. The ends lost 8 bases at V and 6 bases at J; junction bases unmatched: 5. Germline CDR1 SNHLY, CDR2 FYNNEI. CDR3 residues: CASLLAGGFNEQFF. For the CDR3, the DNA is TGTGCCAGCTTACTAGCGGGGGGCTTCAATGAGCAGTTCTTC.

In DNA form, the CDR3 reads TGTGCCGTAAACAGGAAAAACAATGAGCAGTTCTTC. Encoded protein: CAVNRKNNEQFF. This sequence joins TRBV9 and TRBJ2-1; weak D call: TRBD1 (5 bases). The CDR3 totals 12 residues. Germline V lookup: CDR1 SGDLS, CDR2 YYNGEE. Trimming left V 10 bases short and J 5 bases short, with 13 bases between.

The genes are TRBV7-2 and TRBJ2-7; TRBD1 matches 7 bases. Per the germline V gene, CDR1 is SGHTA and CDR2 is FQGNSA. V gave up 5 bases and J gave up 4 bases; unmatched junction bases: 8. The CDR3 is made up of 14 amino acids. CDR3 amino acids: CASSPGTVHYEQYF. In nucleotides, the CDR3 is TGTGCCAGCAGCCCGGGGACAGTCCATTACGAGCAGTACTTC.

The gene calls are TRBV7-9 and TRBJ1-2; possible D gene TRBD1, 6 bases. Trimming took off 4 bases at V and 6 bases at J, with 15 bases between the two ends. The CDR3 is 14 amino acids. Germline CDR1 reads SEHNR; CDR2 reads FQNEAQ (reference sequence). The CDR3, as DNA: TGTGCCAGCAGCTCCACCGGGACAAAGGATGGCTACACCTTC. Its protein product is CASSSTGTKDGYTF.

The chain has TRBV6-1 and TRBJ2-1; maybe TRBD1 (5 bases). Germline V lookup: CDR1 MNHNS, CDR2 SASEGT. The germline V and J ends were trimmed by 6 bases and 0 bases, with 12 bases remaining between them. This CDR3 has 15 amino acids. The CDR3 coding sequence is TGTGCCAGCAGCGTACAGGTCCGCTCCTACAATGAGCAGTTCTTC. Amino acid sequence: CASSVQVRSYNEQFF.

V gene TRBV6-5 combines with J gene TRBJ2-1; D not resolved. Looked up from germline, CDR1 is MNHEY and CDR2 is SVGAGI. Trimming removed 6 bases at V and 6 bases at J, with 6 bases between. This CDR3 region has 11 residues. The DNA for the CDR3 is TGTGCCAGCAGGTCGGTCAATGAGCAGTTCTTC. Translating it yields CASRSVNEQFF.

This clone has just one count. V gene TRBV5-6 combines with J gene TRBJ2-1; 7 bases fit TRBD2. V was pared by 0 bases and J by 0 bases, with 3 bases of the junction left unmatched. Germline CDR1 reads SGHDT; CDR2 reads YYEEEE. This CDR3 region has 16 residues. DNA for the CDR3: TGTGCCAGCAGCTTGGCAGCTAGCGGCTCCTACAATGAGCAGTTCTTC. It yields the protein CASSLAASGSYNEQFF.

CDR3 amino acids: CASSPQGLGEQYF. The CDR3 nucleotides are TGTGCCAGTAGTCCACAGGGCCTGGGAGAGCAGTACTTC. The J gene is TRBJ2-7, the V gene TRBV19; possibly TRBD1 for D (6 bases). CDR1 is LNHDA and CDR2 is SQIVND in the germline V gene (reference sequence). With 5 bases removed from V and 7 bases from J, the gap between germline ends came to 15 bases. The CDR3 length is 13 residues.

This chain links TRBV11-2 with TRBJ2-2; TRBD1 is a possible D gene (5 bases). Trimming cost V 2 bases and J 0 bases, with 10 bases left between them. The germline CDR1 and CDR2 sequences are SGHAT and FQNNGV. The CDR3 loop spans 16 amino acids. The CDR3 sequence: CASSLTGYSNTGELFF. In DNA, the CDR3 is TGTGCCAGCAGCTTAACAGGATACTCGAACACCGGGGAGCTGTTTTTT.

This clone was observed a single time. The chain links TRBV6-5 to TRBJ2-7, with 9 bases lining up with TRBD1. The ends lost 5 bases at V and 6 bases at J; junction bases unmatched: 11. The CDR3 extends over 15 amino acids. Germline CDR1 reads MNHEY; CDR2 reads SVGAGI. This CDR3 reads CASSLGQGSGGEQYF. The CDR3 bases are TGTGCCAGCAGTCTCGGACAGGGGAGTGGCGGCGAGCAGTACTTC.

The V and J genes are TRBV5-1 and TRBJ2-7; tentative D call: TRBD2 (5 bases). Looked up from germline, CDR1 is SGHRS and CDR2 is YFSETQ. CDR3 size: 13 residues. V was pared by 6 bases and J by 5 bases, with 15 bases between. The CDR3 DNA sequence: TGCGCCAGCACCTCCGGGAACACCCACGAGCAGTACTTC. Amino acids: CASTSGNTHEQYF.

Regarding this clone: This sample also contains other DNA sequences that code for the same CDR3. The chain employs TRBV2 and TRBJ2-7, with 7 bases that match TRBD1. The CDR3 spans 12 residues. Germline CDR1 reads SNHLY; CDR2 reads FYNNEI. V gave up 6 bases and J gave up 5 bases; unmatched junction bases: 4. The CDR3 here is CASRGQNDEQYF. As DNA, the CDR3 is TGTGCCAGCAGGGGACAGAACGACGAGCAGTACTTC.

The chain recombines TRBV6-1 with TRBJ2-5; a possible D gene is TRBD1 (5 bases). Trimming took off 2 bases at V and 1 base at J, with 8 bases between the two ends. CDR3 length: 14 residues. Germline values: CDR1 MNHNS, CDR2 SASEGT. The CDR3 DNA reads TGTGCCAGCAGTGAATCCAGGGTCCAAGAGACCCAGTACTTC. This sequence encodes CASSESRVQETQYF.

The V gene is TRBV19, the J gene TRBJ1-1; 9 bases are a match to TRBD1. Trimming took 6 bases from V and 1 from J; bases not matched to a gene: 3. Germline loops: CDR1 LNHDA, CDR2 SQIVND (reference sequence). CDR3 size: 14 residues. The CDR3 DNA is TGTGCCAGTAGACGACAGGGGGGGAACACTGAAGCTTTCTTT. As protein: CASRRQGGNTEAFF.

As to this clone: One end of the junction is discordant with germline, which a read error may explain. The chain uses TRBV5-4 and TRBJ2-5; 10 bases align to TRBD2. CDR3 length equals 13 residues. Germline V lookup: CDR1 SGHNT, CDR2 YYREEE (reference sequence). The CDR3 region has the DNA TGTGCCACCAGCGGGGGGGCCGGGGAGACCCAGTACTTC. Protein: CATSGGAGETQYF.

The chain is built from TRBV5-5 and TRBJ2-7, with D possibly TRBD2 on 5 matching bases. The V gene lost 0 bases and the J gene lost 3 bases, with 13 bases spanning the gap. Germline V CDR1 and CDR2: SGHKS, YYEKEE (reference sequence). The CDR3 sequence is 15 residues long. CDR3 protein: CASSLAGGRDYEQYF. In nucleotides, the CDR3 is TGTGCCAGCAGCTTGGCTGGAGGCAGAGACTACGAGCAGTACTTC.

This chain uses TRBV7-9 with TRBJ2-5; a weak D match, TRBD1 (6 bases). Germline assignment: CDR1 SEHNR and CDR2 FQNEAQ (reference sequence). V gave up 5 bases and J gave up 1 base, with 14 bases separating them. The CDR3 has 15 residues. The CDR3 reads CASSPDRGGQETQYF. The CDR3, as DNA: TGTGCCAGCAGCCCGGACAGAGGGGGCCAAGAGACCCAGTACTTC. Full variable domain (outside the CDR3, taken from reference TRBV7-9 and TRBJ2-5): DTGVSQNPRHKITKRGQNVTFRCDPISEHNRLYWYRQTLGQGPEFLTYFQNEAQLEKSRLLSDRFSAERPKGSFSTLEIQRTEQGDSAMYLCASSPDRGGQETQYFGPGTRLLVL.

This clone was detected only a few times. The gene calls are TRBV4-2 and TRBJ1-5, with D uncertain. The CDR3 consists of 14 residues. Germline-derived CDR1 and CDR2 are LGHNA and YNFKEQ. Trimming cost V 0 bases and J 4 bases, with 7 bases left between them. CDR3: CASSQESVNQPQHF. The CDR3 DNA reads TGTGCCAGCAGCCAAGAATCGGTAAATCAGCCCCAGCATTTT.

Only a few counts were recorded for this clone. The chain recombines TRBV5-4 with TRBJ1-5; tentative D call: TRBD1 (6 bases). This CDR3 region has 13 residues. Trimming took 4 bases from V and 4 from J, leaving 9 bases between them. Germline V CDR1 and CDR2: SGHNT, YYREEE (reference sequence). CDR3 residues: CASSIGQNQPQHF. The DNA for the CDR3 is TGTGCCAGCAGCATAGGACAGAATCAGCCCCAGCATTTT. The full variable domain, its missing parts supplied by reference TRBV5-4 and TRBJ1-5, is ETGVTQSPTHLIKTRGQQVTLRCSSQSGHNTVSWYQQALGQGPQFIFQYYREEENGRGNFPPRFSGLQFPNYSSELNVNALELDDSALYLCASSIGQNQPQHFGDGTRLSIL.

The rearrangement links TRBV19 to TRBJ1-5; TRBD1 matches at 8 bases. The V and J ends lost 6 bases and 1 base, in that order; junction bases with no gene match: 8. The germline CDR1 and CDR2 sequences are LNHDA and SQIVND (reference sequence). The CDR3 loop spans 16 amino acids. CDR3 loop: CASRANRGVSNQPQHF. The CDR3 nucleotides read TGTGCCAGTAGGGCCAACAGGGGGGTGAGCAATCAGCCCCAGCATTTT.